This T cell receptor beta chain was documented in a study of T cell responses to AZD1222 COVID-19 vaccine. Whole-study findings and limits: Clonal diversity may have been underestimated, and the donors were mostly white British, with more females than males.

On this clone: Its antigen remains unidentified.

Trimming at V came to 0 bases and at J to 7 bases, leaving 14 bases not matched to a gene. The CDR3 spans 19 residues. Germline V gene sequence: CDR1 SGHKS, CDR2 YYEKEE (reference sequence). Sequenced by immunoSEQ multiplex PCR; TCRdb stores in-frame clones only, minus some. In the table there are 84,000 or so clones, 80% to 90% of which are singletons. This TCR came from an adult in good health. The chain recombines TRBV5-5 with TRBJ2-1; TRBD2 agrees at 12 bases. The sequencing used peripheral blood, collected on day 0 of AZD1222 vaccination. Written as DNA, the CDR3 is TGTGCCAGCAGCTTGGGTGAAGACTTCGGACTAGCGGGGAGAAATGAGCAGTTCTTC. Translated, it gives CASSLGEDFGLAGRNEQFF.